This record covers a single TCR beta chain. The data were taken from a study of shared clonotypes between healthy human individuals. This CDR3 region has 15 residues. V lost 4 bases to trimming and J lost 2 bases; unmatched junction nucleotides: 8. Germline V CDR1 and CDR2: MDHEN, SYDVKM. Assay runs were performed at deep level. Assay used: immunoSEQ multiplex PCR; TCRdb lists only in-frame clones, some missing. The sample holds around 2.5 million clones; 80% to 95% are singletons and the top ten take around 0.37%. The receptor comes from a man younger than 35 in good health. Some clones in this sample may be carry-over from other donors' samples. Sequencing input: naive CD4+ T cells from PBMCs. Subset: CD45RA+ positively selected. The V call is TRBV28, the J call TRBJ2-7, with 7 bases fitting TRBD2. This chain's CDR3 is CASSSKRGSPYEQYF. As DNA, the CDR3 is TGTGCCAGCAGTTCGAAGCGGGGAAGCCCCTACGAGCAGTACTTC.